The rows below give T cell receptor beta chains drawn from one sample of a study of T cell responses to AZD1222 COVID-19 vaccine. The repertoire was sequenced with immunoSEQ multiplex PCR; TCRdb's copy has only in-frame clones and lacks some. The sample has fewer than 100,000 clones, 70% to 90% seen once. Sequenced here: peripheral blood, sampled on day 0 of AZD1222 vaccination. Receptors were obtained from an adult in good health. CDR3s include the opening cysteine and the closing phenylalanine or tryptophan. A D gene is named only where the DNA matches it firmly. The size entry is marked missing in some rows and otherwise reads once, few, many or a size class.

cdr3_nt cdr3_aa d_call j_call cdr3_length clone_size v_call
TGTGCCACCAGCACTACAGGGACCCTTTATGAAAAACTGTTTTTT CATSTTGTLYEKLFF NA TRBJ1-4 15 NA TRBV15
TGTGCCAGTAGTTTAAGGGGGACAGATACGCAGTATTTT CASSLRGTDTQYF NA TRBJ2-3 13 NA TRBV19
TGTGCCAGCAGTGAAGTGACAGGGTTGTACGAGCAGTACTTC CASSEVTGLYEQYF TRBD1 TRBJ2-7 14 NA TRBV2
TGTGCCAGCAGCCGTGGGACCGAGACTGAAGCTTTCTTT CASSRGTETEAFF NA TRBJ1-1 13 NA TRBV6-5
TGTGCCAGCAGTTCAGTAGGGGGGCTGGCCAAAAACATTCAGTACTTC CASSSVGGLAKNIQYF NA TRBJ2-4 16 NA TRBV6-2/TRBV6-3
TGTGCCAGTAGTTCCTCGACAGGGTATGGCTACACCTTC CASSSSTGYGYTF TRBD1 TRBJ1-2 13 once TRBV19
TGTGCCAGCAGCGTAGATCACTACTCTGGAAACACCATATATTTT CASSVDHYSGNTIYF NA TRBJ1-3 15 NA TRBV9
TGTGCCAGCAGCTTAGCAGGGGGGCAATCACCCCTCCACTTT CASSLAGGQSPLHF NA TRBJ1-6 14 NA TRBV7-9
TGTGCCAGCTCACCAACCCGACCGGGGGGCCTTCTACCAACAGATACGCAGTATTTT CASSPTRPGGLLPTDTQYF NA TRBJ2-3 19 NA TRBV18
TGCGCCAGCACAACCGGGACGGTGAACACTGAAGCTTTCTTT CASTTGTVNTEAFF NA TRBJ1-1 14 few TRBV5-1
TGCGCCAGCAGCGAAAGGCAGGGTTGGCAGTACTTC CASSERQGWQYF NA TRBJ2-7 12 NA TRBV5-1
TGTGCCAGCACGGCGGGTTCCTACGAGCAGTACTTC CASTAGSYEQYF NA TRBJ2-7 12 NA TRBV11-1
TGTGCCAGCAGACTTGCACAGGGCGGCTATGGCTACACCTTC CASRLAQGGYGYTF NA TRBJ1-2 14 NA TRBV6-5
TGTGCCAGCAGCGCCCGGGACTACGAGCAGTACTTC CASSARDYEQYF NA TRBJ2-7 12 NA TRBV5-6
TGTGCCAGCAGGAAGGGGGGGGATCAGCCCCAGCATTTT CASRKGGDQPQHF NA TRBJ1-5 13 NA TRBV2
TGTGCCAGCAGCCGGGGACAGGGAGAGACCATATATTTT CASSRGQGETIYF TRBD1 TRBJ1-3 13 NA TRBV7-2
TGTGCCAGCAGCTTAGATGGTTCGGGGGCCACAGATACGCAGTATTTT CASSLDGSGATDTQYF NA TRBJ2-3 16 NA TRBV11-1
TGTGCCAGCAGCTTGGCAGGAGGAAGGGGTACTGAAGCTTTCTTT CASSLAGGRGTEAFF NA TRBJ1-1 15 NA TRBV11-2
TGTGCCATCCCAAAGGACAGGGACGCCTACGAGCAGTACTTC CAIPKDRDAYEQYF TRBD1 TRBJ2-7 14 NA TRBV10-3
TGTGCCAGCAGGCCCGGGACAGAGGCGTTTGGCTACACCTTC CASRPGTEAFGYTF TRBD1 TRBJ1-2 14 NA TRBV5-4
TGTGCCAGCAGCTGGCCTAACACCGGGGAGCTGTTTTTT CASSWPNTGELFF NA TRBJ2-2 13 NA TRBV7-9
TGCAGCGTGTACGGGGAAACTAATGAAAAACTGTTTTTT CSVYGETNEKLFF NA TRBJ1-4 13 NA TRBV29-1
TGCGCCAGCAGCCAAGATGCGCGGACGAAGGGAAAACTGTTTTTT CASSQDARTKGKLFF NA TRBJ1-4 15 NA TRBV4-1
TGCGCCAGCAGCTTGGGACAGAGCTCTGGAAACACCATATATTTT CASSLGQSSGNTIYF NA TRBJ1-3 15 NA TRBV5-1
TGTGCCACATCCACACTAGGTGGCGACACCGGGGAGCTGTTTTTT CATSTLGGDTGELFF NA TRBJ2-2 15 once TRBV7-9
TGTGCCAGCAAAGGACTAGCGGGGACCGGGGAGCTGTTTTTT CASKGLAGTGELFF TRBD2 TRBJ2-2 14 NA TRBV28
TGTGCCAGCAGCATAGGACAGGGAGGGTATGGCTACACCTTC CASSIGQGGYGYTF TRBD1 TRBJ1-2 14 NA TRBV7-2
TGTGCCAGCAGCGTAAGGGACAATCAGCCCCAGCATTTT CASSVRDNQPQHF NA TRBJ1-5 13 NA TRBV9
TGTGCCAGCAGCTTTAAAAGACAGGGTCAACTGTTTTTT CASSFKRQGQLFF TRBD1 TRBJ1-4 13 few TRBV5-8
TGTGCCAGTAGTGGCGGACAGAAGAACACTGAAGCTTTCTTT CASSGGQKNTEAFF NA TRBJ1-1 14 NA TRBV19
TGTGCCAGTAGTATCTCGGGACAGGACAATCAGCCCCAGCATTTT CASSISGQDNQPQHF TRBD1 TRBJ1-5 15 NA TRBV19
TGTGCCAGCAGCTTAGACCAGATGAACACTGAAGCTTTCTTT CASSLDQMNTEAFF NA TRBJ1-1 14 NA TRBV11-2
TGTGCCAGCAGCCCTAAGGACAGCTACGAGCAGTACTTC CASSPKDSYEQYF NA TRBJ2-7 13 few TRBV11-3
TGTGCCAGTAGTATACTGCGGACGGAACCACCAGGGACCCAGTACTTC CASSILRTEPPGTQYF NA TRBJ2-5 16 NA TRBV19
TGTGCCAGCAGTTTCGGGGGAGGCTATGGCTACACCTTC CASSFGGGYGYTF NA TRBJ1-2 13 NA TRBV28
TGTGCCAGCAGCTTGTCCCCGACAGCTGGGGCCAACGTCCTGACTTTC CASSLSPTAGANVLTF NA TRBJ2-6 16 NA TRBV5-6
TGTGCCAGCAGCTTCACCGGGACAAGCTACGAGCAGTACTTC CASSFTGTSYEQYF NA TRBJ2-7 14 NA TRBV7-2
TGTGCCAGCAGCCCTTTCCGGGAGCTGTTTTTT CASSPFRELFF NA TRBJ2-2 11 NA TRBV7-2
TGTGCCAGCAGCTTGTCGGGTGTGGGGGTGAACACTGAAGCTTTCTTT CASSLSGVGVNTEAFF NA TRBJ1-1 16 few TRBV7-3
TGTGCCACCAGCAGAGACGCCCTGGGACAGGCCACCGGGGAGCTGTTTTTT CATSRDALGQATGELFF TRBD1 TRBJ2-2 17 NA TRBV15
TGTGCCAGCACCCCCAGACAGGGACAATCCTACGAGCAGTACTTC CASTPRQGQSYEQYF TRBD1 TRBJ2-7 15 few TRBV2
TGTGCCAGCAGCCCTAGTCGGGCCGGGGAGCTGTTTTTT CASSPSRAGELFF NA TRBJ2-2 13 NA TRBV7-2
TGTGCCAGCAGCTTAACGAGCTACAATGAGCAGTTCTTC CASSLTSYNEQFF NA TRBJ2-1 13 NA TRBV7-3
TGTGCCAGCAGCCAGCCGGGACAGGGGGCGAGGGAGCAGTACTTC CASSQPGQGAREQYF TRBD1 TRBJ2-7 15 NA TRBV6-5
TGCGCCAGCAGCCAAGACCCCCAGACACTTTACAATGAGCAGTTCTTC CASSQDPQTLYNEQFF NA TRBJ2-1 16 NA TRBV4-1
TGTGCCACCAGCAGAGATCCGAATCAGCCCCAGCATTTT CATSRDPNQPQHF NA TRBJ1-5 13 NA TRBV15
TGTGCCAGCAGCCAAGGTCCCCTGATGGATGAAAAACTGTTTTTT CASSQGPLMDEKLFF NA TRBJ1-4 15 NA TRBV5-4
TGTGCCAGCAGTTCCTCAGATAGGGGAAGATACGAGCAGTACTTC CASSSSDRGRYEQYF NA TRBJ2-7 15 NA TRBV6-5
TGTGCCAGCAGCCCCCGGGGGGGGACAGGGGGGAACAATGAGCAGTTCTTC CASSPRGGTGGNNEQFF TRBD1 TRBJ2-1 17 NA TRBV7-3
TGTGCCAGCAGCTTAGCGGACAGGGGTGGCTATGGCTACACCTTC CASSLADRGGYGYTF TRBD1 TRBJ1-2 15 NA TRBV7-8
TGTGCCAGCAGCGGTGAGGGGCGCCCGGGGTACACTGAAGCTTTCTTT CASSGEGRPGYTEAFF NA TRBJ1-1 16 once TRBV9
TGTCTGACAGGGTCCAACTATGGCTACACCTTC CLTGSNYGYTF TRBD1 TRBJ1-2 11 NA TRBV20-1
TGTGCCAGCAGCTTGGCAGTGGGCGGAACAGATACGCAGTATTTT CASSLAVGGTDTQYF NA TRBJ2-3 15 NA TRBV5-6
TGTGCCAGCAGCTTCACAGGGCCGGACTATGGCTACACCTTC CASSFTGPDYGYTF NA TRBJ1-2 14 NA TRBV11-1
TGTGCCAGCAGCCAAGACGCTGCAAGAGCCCAAGAGACCCAGTACTTC CASSQDAARAQETQYF NA TRBJ2-5 16 NA TRBV3-1/TRBV3-2
TGTGCCAGCAGTTCCACCGGGACAGGGGGCATCTATGGCTACACCTTC CASSSTGTGGIYGYTF TRBD1 TRBJ1-2 16 few TRBV7-2
TGTGCCAGCAGCGAATCAGGACTGCCCTATGGCTACACCTTC CASSESGLPYGYTF NA TRBJ1-2 14 once TRBV27
TGTGCCAGCAGCCCGAGGGGATTCCTCTATGGCTACACCTTC CASSPRGFLYGYTF NA TRBJ1-2 14 few TRBV13